These T cell receptor beta chains were read from a single sample in a study of PD-L1 blockade in urothelial cancer. The data were produced by immunoSEQ multiplex PCR, yet TCRdb's version contains in-frame clones alone and is incomplete. The table includes tens of thousands of clones, 80% to 90% detected once. Sequenced material: PBMCs, taken around atezolizumab (anti-PD-L1) treatment. These receptors came from a man in his 60s with urothelial cancer. CDR3s include the opening cysteine and the closing phenylalanine or tryptophan. The D gene is left open where the match is weak. Size tells how often a clone was seen (once, few, many) or the class of an expanded clone, and some rows leave it out.

size: -; D: -; V: TRBV5-1; J: TRBJ2-2; DNA: TGCGCCAGCAGCCTGGTTTTGAGGGAGGACACCGGGGAGCTGTTTTTT; CDR3: CASSLVLREDTGELFF
size: -; D: TRBD2; V: TRBV2; J: TRBJ2-1; DNA: TGTGCCAGCGAACTAGCGGGACGAGAGCAGTTCTTC; CDR3: CASELAGREQFF
size: -; D: TRBD1; V: TRBV30; J: TRBJ2-1; DNA: TGTGCCTGGATGTCGGGACAGTCAAGACGAAGCTCCTACAATGAGCAGTTCTTC; CDR3: CAWMSGQSRRSSYNEQFF
size: -; D: -; V: TRBV10-3; J: TRBJ1-2; DNA: TGTGCCACGCAGCGCGGGGCGGATGGCTACACCTTC; CDR3: CATQRGADGYTF
size: once; D: -; V: TRBV6-4; J: TRBJ1-4; DNA: TGTGCCAGCAGCCATGAGACAGCGCTGTTTTTT; CDR3: CASSHETALFF
size: -; D: TRBD1; V: TRBV4-1; J: TRBJ1-2; DNA: TGCGCCAGCAGCCAAGAGGGGCAGGGGGCAGGTGGCTACACCTTC; CDR3: CASSQEGQGAGGYTF
size: few; D: TRBD1; V: TRBV5-4; J: TRBJ1-4; DNA: TGTGCCAGCAGCCTGGGGACAGCCAGTAATGAAAAACTGTTTTTT; CDR3: CASSLGTASNEKLFF
size: -; D: -; V: TRBV2; J: TRBJ1-6; DNA: TGTGCCAGCAGAATACAGGGAGGGTCCTATAATTCACCCCTCCACTTT; CDR3: CASRIQGGSYNSPLHF
size: -; D: TRBD1; V: TRBV2; J: TRBJ1-1; DNA: TGTGCCAGCAGGGGGACAGGGGCTCGTACTGAAGCTTTCTTT; CDR3: CASRGTGARTEAFF
size: -; D: -; V: TRBV6-1; J: TRBJ2-2; DNA: TGTGCCAGCAGACCCTTAGAGGCCGGGGAGCTGTTTTTT; CDR3: CASRPLEAGELFF
size: -; D: TRBD2; V: TRBV4-2; J: TRBJ2-2; DNA: TGTGCCAGCAGCCAAGATGCAGGACTAGACTCCGGGGAGCTGTTTTTT; CDR3: CASSQDAGLDSGELFF
size: -; D: -; V: TRBV6-1; J: TRBJ1-5; DNA: TGTGCCAGCAGTGAAGCGGGGTGGGGGGTGAAAAATCAGCCCCAGCATTTT; CDR3: CASSEAGWGVKNQPQHF
size: -; D: TRBD2; V: TRBV4-1; J: TRBJ2-1; DNA: TGCGCCAGCAGAGTGGTAGCGGGGGGGCGGAACAATGAGCAGTTCTTC; CDR3: CASRVVAGGRNNEQFF
size: -; D: TRBD1; V: TRBV5-1; J: TRBJ2-5; DNA: TGCGCCAGCAGCGCCGACAGGGAATCAGAGACCCAGTACTTC; CDR3: CASSADRESETQYF
size: -; D: TRBD1; V: TRBV5-1; J: TRBJ2-2; DNA: TGCGCCAGCAGCTTGAGGGGGACAGGGGGCGACACCGGGGAGCTGTTTTTT; CDR3: CASSLRGTGGDTGELFF
size: -; D: -; V: TRBV7-3; J: TRBJ2-3; DNA: TGTGCCAGCAGCCTCGGGGTTGCAGATACGCAGTATTTT; CDR3: CASSLGVADTQYF
size: -; D: -; V: TRBV11-2; J: TRBJ1-6; DNA: TGTGCCAGCAGCGCCGGGGGTCTGAGCTCCTATAATTCACCCCTCCACTTT; CDR3: CASSAGGLSSYNSPLHF